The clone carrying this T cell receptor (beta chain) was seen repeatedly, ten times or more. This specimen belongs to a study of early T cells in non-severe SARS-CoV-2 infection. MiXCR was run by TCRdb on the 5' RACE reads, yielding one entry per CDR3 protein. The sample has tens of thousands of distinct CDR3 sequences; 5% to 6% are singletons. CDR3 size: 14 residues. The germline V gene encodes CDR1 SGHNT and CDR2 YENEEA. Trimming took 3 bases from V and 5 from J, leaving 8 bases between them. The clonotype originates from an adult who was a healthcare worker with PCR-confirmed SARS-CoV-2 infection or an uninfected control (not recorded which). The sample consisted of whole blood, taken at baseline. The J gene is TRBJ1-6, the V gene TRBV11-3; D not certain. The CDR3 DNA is TGTGCCAGCAGCTTTGGGAGTGATAATTCACCCCTCCACTTT. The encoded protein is CASSFGSDNSPLHF.